The 24 T cell receptor beta chains given below trace back to one sample, sequenced in a study of T cell responses to AZD1222 COVID-19 vaccine. Sequencing used immunoSEQ multiplex PCR; TCRdb keeps in-frame clones, though not all of them. The sample includes about 130,000 clones, 90% of them seen just once. The sample was peripheral blood, taken on day 0 of MenACWY control vaccination. These receptors all stem from an adult in good health.

The J gene is TRBJ2-7, the V gene TRBV2, with D possibly being TRBD2 (6 bases). The CDR3 covers 11 residues. CDR1 and CDR2 (germline): SNHLY, FYNNEI. V gave up 6 bases and J gave up 3 bases, with 6 bases separating them. CDR3: CASRGLYEQYF. In nucleotides, the CDR3 is TGTGCCAGCAGGGGACTCTACGAGCAGTACTTC. The full variable domain, in which reference TRBV2 and TRBJ2-7 provide the parts outside the CDR3, is EPEVTQTPSHQVTQMGQEVILRCVPISNHLYFYWYRQILGQKVEFLVSFYNNEISEKSEIFDDQFSVERPDGSNFTLKIRSTKLEDSAMYFCASRGLYEQYFGPGTRLTVT.

The chain uses TRBV11-2 and TRBJ1-2, with TRBD1 matching over 8 bases. The CDR3 consists of 15 residues. Germline assignment: CDR1 SGHAT and CDR2 FQNNGV. V was pared by 5 bases and J by 8 bases, with 13 bases of the junction left unmatched. The CDR3 loop reads CASSNRNRGALGYTF. The CDR3 DNA sequence: TGTGCCAGCAGCAACCGGAACAGGGGGGCGCTCGGCTACACCTTC.

This chain connects TRBV2 to TRBJ1-2; no reliable D call. This CDR3 is 13 amino acids long. Germline V gene data show CDR1 as SNHLY and CDR2 as FYNNEI. V was cut by 7 bases and J by 4 bases, with 13 bases left in between. CDR3 protein: CASTGGEFYGYTF. As DNA, the CDR3 is TGTGCCAGCACGGGAGGAGAATTCTATGGCTACACCTTC.

The gene calls are TRBV7-2 and TRBJ2-3; D remains ambiguous. CDR3 size: 16 residues. Looked up from germline, CDR1 is SGHTA and CDR2 is FQGNSA. V was clipped by 5 bases and J by 3 bases, with 18 bases between them. CDR3 in DNA: TGTGCCAGCAGCCCGAGTTTGGGCCTAACTACAGATACGCAGTATTTT. Translated: CASSPSLGLTTDTQYF.

V gene TRBV18 combines with J gene TRBJ2-7; D assignment may be TRBD1 or TRBD2 (5 bases each). CDR3 size: 16 residues. V gave up 6 bases and J gave up 3 bases, with 21 bases separating them. Germline V gives CDR1 KGHSH, CDR2 LQKENI. The CDR3 DNA reads TGTGCCAGCTCCCCCGGGGCATTAACTGGGGGCTACGAGCAGTACTTC. Amino acids: CASSPGALTGGYEQYF.

The J gene is TRBJ2-7, the V gene TRBV7-9; TRBD1 agrees at 12 bases. This CDR3 has 18 residues. Germline loops: CDR1 SEHNR, CDR2 FQNEAQ (reference sequence). V was pared by 2 bases and J by 7 bases, with 15 bases of the junction left unmatched. Here the CDR3 reads CASSLIGCGGQGAREQYV. Here the CDR3 DNA reads TGTGCCAGCAGCTTAATAGGATGCGGGGGACAGGGGGCTCGGGAGCAGTACGTC.

The chain recombines TRBV12-3 or TRBV12-4 with TRBJ1-6, with unresolved D. Trimming removed 5 bases from V and 9 bases from J, with 11 bases in between. The CDR3 sequence is 13 residues long. The CDR3 is CASSPGWGSPLHF. CDR3 nucleotides: TGTGCCAGCAGTCCTGGTTGGGGTTCACCCCTCCACTTT.

V is TRBV7-9 and J is TRBJ2-3; 11 bases agree with TRBD2. Germline CDR1 and CDR2: SEHNR and FQNEAQ (reference sequence). This CDR3 is built from 16 residues. With V trimmed by 5 bases and J by 1 base, 5 bases remained unmatched. DNA of the CDR3: TGTGCCAGCAGCCTCGCGACTAGCGGGGGCACAGATACGCAGTATTTT. It specifies CASSLATSGGTDTQYF.

This clone has more than one count but fewer than ten. The chain combines TRBV4-2 with TRBJ2-5; 9 positions agree with TRBD2. The CDR3 totals 16 residues. Unmatched junction bases numbered 11, after V lost 4 bases and J lost 5 bases. Germline V gene data show CDR1 as LGHNA and CDR2 as YNFKEQ. This CDR3 reads CASSRTLAGEGETQYF. The CDR3 nucleotides read TGTGCCAGCAGCCGTACCTTAGCGGGAGAGGGGGAGACCCAGTACTTC.

J is TRBJ1-2 and V is TRBV5-1; D possibly corresponds to TRBD1 (6 bases). Germline-derived CDR1 and CDR2 are SGHRS and YFSETQ. This CDR3 has 14 amino acids. Trimming took 0 bases from V and 7 from J, leaving 13 bases between them. DNA of the CDR3: TGCGCCAGCAGCTTGGAGGGGGGGTCCCCTGGCTACACCTTC. Its protein is CASSLEGGSPGYTF.

This chain uses TRBV18 with TRBJ1-4; weak D call: TRBD1 (5 bases). CDR3 length: 16 amino acids. CDR1 is KGHSH and CDR2 is LQKENI in the germline V gene. V was trimmed by 4 bases and J by 4 bases, leaving 16 bases between them. The CDR3 nucleotides are TGTGCCAGCTCACACGGGCCGGGGCCCAATAATGAAAAACTGTTTTTT. Translating gives CASSHGPGPNNEKLFF. The full variable domain, with the rest looked up from reference TRBV18 and TRBJ1-4, is NAGVMQNPRHLVRRRGQEARLRCSPMKGHSHVYWYRQLPEEGLKFMVYLQKENIIDESGMPKERFSAEFPKEGPSILRIQQVVRGDSAAYFCASSHGPGPNNEKLFFGSGTQLSVL.

This chain joins TRBV7-2 and TRBJ2-6, with D uncertain. The CDR3 has 13 amino acids. Between the trimmed V and J ends, which lost 6 bases and 1 base, there was a span of 4 bases. Germline values: CDR1 SGHTA, CDR2 FQGNSA. CDR3 in amino acids: CASRGSGANVLTF. The CDR3 DNA reads as TGTGCCAGCAGAGGGTCTGGGGCCAACGTCCTGACTTTC. Combining the CDR3 with reference TRBV7-2 and TRBJ2-6 gives the whole variable domain GAGVSQSPSNKVTEKGKDVELRCDPISGHTALYWYRQSLGQGLEFLIYFQGNSAPDKSGLPSDRFSAERTGGSVSTLTIQRTQQEDSAVYLCASRGSGANVLTFGAGSRLTVL.

J is TRBJ2-6 and V is TRBV4-1; perhaps D is TRBD1 or TRBD2 (5 bases each). Germline values: CDR1 MGHRA, CDR2 YSYEKL. Trimming took off 3 bases at V and 0 bases at J, with 15 bases between the two ends. This CDR3 has 18 residues. CDR3 loop: CASSQSPGRNSGANVLTF. The CDR3, as DNA: TGCGCCAGCAGCCAGAGCCCGGGACGTAACTCTGGGGCCAACGTCCTGACTTTC.

CDR3 region: CSVESRDPNYGYTF. CDR3 DNA sequence: TGCAGCGTTGAATCTAGAGACCCGAACTATGGCTACACCTTC. The rearrangement joins TRBV29-1 to TRBJ1-2; D is unclear. Germline-derived CDR1 and CDR2 are SQVTM and ANQGSEA. V lost 2 bases and J 2 bases, leaving 12 bases between the germline ends. The CDR3 consists of 14 residues.

V usage is TRBV25-1 and J usage is TRBJ2-7, with D uncertain. Per germline, CDR1 MGHDK and CDR2 SYGVNS. This CDR3 spans 12 amino acids. V was trimmed by 7 bases and J by 3 bases, leaving 10 bases between them. The CDR3 region has the DNA TGTGCCAGCAAGGAACCGCTCTACGAGCAGTACGTC. As protein: CASKEPLYEQYV.

This clone was observed once. The chain links TRBV7-2 to TRBJ1-2; possible D gene TRBD1, 5 bases. CDR1 and CDR2 (germline): SGHTA, FQGNSA. Trimming took 4 bases from V and 1 from J, leaving 10 bases between them. The CDR3 runs 14 residues. CDR3 DNA sequence: TGTGCCAGCAGCTCACGGCAGGGTAACTATGGCTACACCTTC. Translation: CASSSRQGNYGYTF. The entire variable domain, with the rest obtained from reference TRBV7-2 and TRBJ1-2, is as follows: GAGVSQSPSNKVTEKGKDVELRCDPISGHTALYWYRQSLGQGLEFLIYFQGNSAPDKSGLPSDRFSAERTGGSVSTLTIQRTQQEDSAVYLCASSSRQGNYGYTFGSGTRLTVV.

This clone appeared once. The V call is TRBV7-9, the J call TRBJ1-3; D gene unclear. The germline V gene has CDR1 SEHNR and CDR2 FQNEAQ (reference sequence). The CDR3 has 14 amino acids. V lost 5 bases and J lost 0, with 8 bases in between. CDR3 coding DNA: TGTGCCAGCAGCCAATCACTCTCTGGAAACACCATATATTTT. Protein: CASSQSLSGNTIYF.

This clone was detected only once. The chain employs TRBV28 and TRBJ1-2, with 7 bases aligning to TRBD1. Germline lookup yields CDR1 MDHEN and CDR2 SYDVKM. V shed 3 bases and J 4 bases; nucleotides not matched to a gene: 5. The CDR3 totals 14 residues. DNA for the CDR3: TGTGCCAGCAGTTTGACGCGGGACAGCTATGGCTACACCTTC. This translates into CASSLTRDSYGYTF.

This chain links TRBV30 with TRBJ2-1; 10 bases fit TRBD2. This CDR3 has 15 residues. Germline assignment: CDR1 GTSNPN and CDR2 SVGIG (reference sequence). Unmatched junction bases numbered 8, after V lost 3 bases and J lost 6 bases. The CDR3 here is CAWRVAGGHFNEQFF. CDR3 DNA sequence: TGTGCCTGGAGGGTAGCGGGAGGACACTTCAATGAGCAGTTCTTC.

This chain joins TRBV5-3 and TRBJ1-4, with a possible D match to TRBD1 (5 bases). TRBV5-3 is sorted into the ORF group, with uncertain function. V dropped 4 bases and J dropped 5 bases, with 27 bases sitting between them. The CDR3 contains 19 residues. The CDR3 region is CARSGRKDGRGRGNEKLFF. As DNA, the CDR3 is TGTGCCAGAAGCGGACGAAAAGACGGACGGGGTCGGGGCAATGAAAAACTGTTTTTT.

The rearrangement links TRBV28 to TRBJ2-4, with TRBD1 matching over 8 bases. V lost 6 bases and J lost 1; bases outside the gene matches: 11. Germline-derived CDR1 and CDR2 are MDHEN and SYDVKM. The CDR3 is made up of 17 amino acids. For the CDR3, the DNA is TGTGCCAGCAGCCCTACCACAGGGGGGAGTGCCAAAAACATTCAGTACTTC. This gives the protein CASSPTTGGSAKNIQYF.

The chain carries TRBV27 and TRBJ2-5; 9 bases agree with TRBD1. This CDR3 is built from 16 residues. V was clipped by 6 bases and J by 5 bases; unmatched bases: 13. Germline V gene lookup returns CDR1 MNHEY and CDR2 SMNVEV (reference sequence). In nucleotides, the CDR3 is TGTGCCAGCAGACCTTACAGGGGGCGCCTTCTTGAGACCCAGTACTTC. This translates into CASRPYRGRLLETQYF.

This clone has a single count. The rearrangement joins TRBV30 to TRBJ1-5; D ambiguous. V lost 2 bases, J lost 11 bases, and 16 bases lay in between. There are 13 residues in the CDR3. Per germline, CDR1 GTSNPN and CDR2 SVGIG (reference sequence). The CDR3 region has the DNA TGTGCCTGGAGTAAACAAGGGCTTTCGTCCCAGCATTTT. It encodes CAWSKQGLSSQHF.

The V and J genes are TRBV29-1 and TRBJ2-4, with unresolved D. V was pared by 4 bases and J by 0 bases, with 1 base between. CDR1 and CDR2 from the germline V gene are SQVTM and ANQGSEA. This CDR3 has 11 residues. The DNA for the CDR3 is TGCAGCGTTGGAGCCAAAAACATTCAGTACTTC. Encoded protein: CSVGAKNIQYF.